The next 18 T cell receptor beta chains were all read from a single sample in a study of blood T cell repertoires in COVID-19. Assay: immunoSEQ multiplex PCR; the TCRdb copy retains only in-frame clones and omits some. The data contain roughly 49,000 clones, about nine tenths of them singletons. The material sequenced was peripheral blood. These receptors came from a man aged 50 to 59 with active COVID-19.

The chain links TRBV5-1 to TRBJ2-3; no clear D. Germline V CDR1 and CDR2: SGHRS, YFSETQ. This CDR3 is 16 amino acids long. V was clipped by 0 bases and J by 1 base, with 12 bases between them. For the CDR3, the DNA is TGCGCCAGCAGCTTGGCCGGGTCTCTTCGCACAGATACGCAGTATTTT. Amino acid sequence: CASSLAGSLRTDTQYF.

The V call is TRBV5-6, the J call TRBJ2-4; weak D call: TRBD2 (6 bases). The length of the CDR3 is 16 residues. V lost 0 bases to trimming and J lost 0 bases, with 10 bases between them. The germline V gene encodes CDR1 SGHDT and CDR2 YYEEEE. CDR3 nucleotides: TGTGCCAGCAGCTTGGGCGGGACCCTAGCCAAAAACATTCAGTACTTC. Translating it yields CASSLGGTLAKNIQYF.

CDR3 nucleotide sequence: TGTGCCAGCAGCTTAGAAGCCGGATCTAGCGGGGGGGCTGAGACCCAGTACTTC. Encoded protein: CASSLEAGSSGGAETQYF. This sequence joins TRBV7-9 and TRBJ2-5; 12 nucleotides match TRBD2. CDR3 size: 18 residues. Germline V gene sequence: CDR1 SEHNR, CDR2 FQNEAQ (reference sequence). V gave up 1 base and J gave up 5 bases; unmatched junction bases: 11.

The CDR3 bases are TGTGCCAGCAGTTTAAGGAGGGCCTCAGATACGCAGTATTTT. Translated, it gives CASSLRRASDTQYF. This chain connects TRBV7-2 to TRBJ2-3; D is perhaps TRBD2 (6 bases). Per the germline V gene, CDR1 is SGHTA and CDR2 is FQGNSA. Trimming pared 6 bases from V and 4 bases from J, leaving 14 bases between. There are 14 residues in the CDR3.

The chain uses TRBV7-2 and TRBJ1-1, with 7 bases lining up with TRBD1. The germline V gene has CDR1 SGHTA and CDR2 FQGNSA. CDR3 size: 13 residues. After removal of 8 bases from V and 1 base from J, the junction contained 4 bases not matched to a gene. CDR3 DNA sequence: TGTGCCAGCTCGGGACAGCCGAACACTGAAGCTTTCTTT. Translated, it gives CASSGQPNTEAFF.

The J gene is TRBJ2-7, the V gene TRBV18, with D perhaps TRBD2 (6 bases). Germline V lookup: CDR1 KGHSH, CDR2 LQKENI. The germline V and J ends were trimmed by 2 bases and 2 bases, with 16 bases remaining between them. The CDR3 has 16 amino acids. For the CDR3, the DNA is TGTGCCAGCTCACCAGGCGGGGCGGATCCTGCCTACGAGCAGTACTTC. Protein sequence: CASSPGGADPAYEQYF.

CDR3 bases: TGTGCCAGCAGCTCACTAGCTCCCTCCTACAATGAGCAGTTCTTC. This encodes CASSSLAPSYNEQFF. J is TRBJ2-1 and V is TRBV9, with a possible D match to TRBD2 (6 bases). This CDR3 contains 15 residues. The germline V gene has CDR1 SGDLS and CDR2 YYNGEE. Trimming left V 4 bases short and J 0 bases short, with 11 bases between.

The gene calls are TRBV5-8 and TRBJ2-2; TRBD2 might be the D (6 bases). Trimming stripped 0 bases from V and 2 bases from J, with 20 bases between. CDR1 is SGHTS and CDR2 is YDEGEE in the germline V gene. The CDR3 sequence is 19 residues long. The CDR3 nucleotides are TGTGCCAGCAGCTTGGGGAGGGTCCCCTACTTAAACAACACCGGGGAGCTGTTTTTT. This gives the protein CASSLGRVPYLNNTGELFF.

This chain joins TRBV10-3 and TRBJ2-7; TRBD1 aligns across 8 bases. CDR1 is ENHRY, CDR2 SYGVKD, per germline. This CDR3 comprises 15 residues. The V gene end was trimmed by 6 bases and the J gene end by 1 base; junction bases not matched to a gene: 8. CDR3 in DNA: TGTGCCATCAGGGACCCGGGACAGGAGTCCTACGAGCAGTACTTC. Amino acid sequence: CAIRDPGQESYEQYF.

This chain links TRBV7-2 with TRBJ2-7; TRBD2 might be the D (5 bases). The CDR3 is made up of 12 amino acids. Trimming left V 1 base short and J 5 bases short, with 6 bases between. Per the germline V gene, CDR1 is SGHTA and CDR2 is FQGNSA. CDR3 residues: CASSLVRDEQYF. CDR3 bases: TGTGCCAGCAGCTTAGTGAGGGACGAGCAGTACTTC.

The genes are TRBV6-6 and TRBJ2-6; D perhaps matches TRBD1 (6 bases). This CDR3 comprises 17 residues. Deletions cut 5 bases from V and 0 bases from J, with 14 bases between. Germline V gene lookup returns CDR1 MNHNY and CDR2 SVGAGI (reference sequence). The CDR3 nucleotides read TGTGCCAGCAGTCAAAAAACAGGGTACTCTGGGGCCAACGTCCTGACTTTC. Amino acid sequence: CASSQKTGYSGANVLTF.

J is TRBJ2-7 and V is TRBV18; 10 bases agree with TRBD2. Trimming removed 6 bases from V and 6 bases from J; junction bases left unmatched: 11. The CDR3 has 15 residues. Germline lookup yields CDR1 KGHSH and CDR2 LQKENI. The CDR3, as DNA: TGTGCCAGCTCGCCCACTAGCGGGACGGCCCCCGAGCAGTACTTC. It codes for CASSPTSGTAPEQYF.

This chain connects TRBV19 to TRBJ2-4, with TRBD1 as a possible D gene (6 bases). The V gene's germline CDR1 is LNHDA and CDR2 SQIVND (reference sequence). The CDR3 covers 14 residues. The V end was cut by 3 bases, the J end by 7 bases, with 13 bases between. In DNA form, the CDR3 reads TGTGCCAGTAGTATGGGTGACAGGTCTAACATTCAGTACTTC. Protein sequence: CASSMGDRSNIQYF.

The genes are TRBV3-1 (or the pseudogene TRBV3-2) and TRBJ2-5, with D uncertain. V lost 2 bases to trimming and J lost 3 bases, with 4 bases between them. Germline values: CDR1 LGHDT, CDR2 YNNKEL (reference sequence). This CDR3 is built from 12 residues. This CDR3 reads CASSQPEETQYF. CDR3 bases: TGTGCCAGCAGCCAACCAGAAGAGACCCAGTACTTC.

The V call is TRBV19, the J call TRBJ1-5; D is unclear. Per germline, CDR1 LNHDA and CDR2 SQIVND (reference sequence). This CDR3 has 14 residues. Trimming pared 7 bases from V and 5 bases from J, leaving 15 bases between. The CDR3 reads CASTSTGWYQPQHF. In DNA form, the CDR3 reads TGTGCCAGTACTAGTACTGGGTGGTATCAGCCCCAGCATTTT.

This chain uses TRBV10-3 with TRBJ1-2; tentatively, D is TRBD1 (6 bases). Trimming took 7 bases from V and 4 from J, leaving 10 bases between them. This CDR3 region has 12 residues. Germline V gene lookup returns CDR1 ENHRY and CDR2 SYGVKD. DNA for the CDR3: TGTGCCATCACGGGGGGCGGCTATGGCTACACCTTC. Translated, it gives CAITGGGYGYTF.

J is TRBJ1-5 and V is TRBV11-2, with D hard to call. V was pared by 1 base and J by 7 bases, with 8 bases between. Germline values: CDR1 SGHAT, CDR2 FQNNGV. This CDR3 is built from 13 residues. CDR3 DNA: TGTGCCAGCAGCTTAGGGCTTTCCCAGCCCCAGCATTTT. Its protein product is CASSLGLSQPQHF.

This clone appeared a single time. The J gene is TRBJ1-6, the V gene TRBV12-1; the table's D call TRBD1 went unverified against the DNA. TRBV12-1 is a pseudogene segment. This CDR3 contains 19 residues. The CDR3 DNA reads TGTGCCAGCAGCTTTGTCTTTTCGGGTTCAGGGGGCTCAGGGTCACCCCTCCACTTT. It is translated as CASSFVFSGSGGSGSPLHF.